The present T cell receptor (beta chain) was sequenced within a study of T cell responses to AZD1222 COVID-19 vaccine. At the level of the study: Combined were second doses at about 4 or about 12 weeks.

In the case of this clone: Antigen unknown.

Broader study findings: Donors were mostly white British, more females; clonal diversity possibly underestimated.

Looked up from germline, CDR1 is SQVTM and CDR2 is ANQGSEA. This CDR3 spans 13 amino acids. Trimming stripped 4 bases from V and 6 bases from J, with 13 bases between. Assay used: immunoSEQ multiplex PCR; TCRdb lists only in-frame clones, some missing. Altogether roughly 100,000 clones are present, about four fifths being singletons, with the ten largest covering around 5%. This chain connects TRBV29-1 to TRBJ1-5; D is unresolved. The receptor was derived from an adult in good health. This sample comprised peripheral blood, obtained on day 0 of AZD1222 vaccination. The CDR3 nucleotides are TGCAGCGTTGGGCAGGCGTTAGGTCAGCCCCAGCATTTT. It translates to CSVGQALGQPQHF.